The 10 T cell receptor beta chains listed next were all sequenced from one sample in a study of early T cells in non-severe SARS-CoV-2 infection. MiXCR was run by TCRdb on the 5' RACE reads, yielding one entry per CDR3 protein. This table has 35,000 to 45,000 distinct CDR3 sequences, almost 6% appearing once. Material for sequencing was whole blood. The origin of the receptors is an adult who was a healthcare worker with PCR-confirmed SARS-CoV-2 infection or an uninfected control (not recorded which).

This clonotype was detected ten times or more. The chain couples TRBV20-1 to TRBJ1-3; D ambiguous. V dropped 3 bases and J dropped 0 bases, with 6 bases sitting between them. The length of the CDR3 is 13 residues. CDR1 and CDR2 from the germline V gene are DFQATT and SNEGSKA (reference sequence). CDR3 coding DNA: TGCAGTGCTAGCGACGTCTCTGGAAACACCATATATTTT. Its translation is CSASDVSGNTIYF.

There are many counts of this clonotype. The V call is TRBV5-6, the J call TRBJ2-1; D not resolved. This CDR3 contains 11 residues. Germline V lookup: CDR1 SGHDT, CDR2 YYEEEE. Trimming cost V 0 bases and J 8 bases, with 3 bases left between them. The CDR3 DNA reads TGTGCCAGCAGCTTGGTGGATGAGCAGTTCTTC. Amino acids: CASSLVDEQFF.

Ten or more counts support this clonotype. This chain uses TRBV19 with TRBJ1-2; 9 bases map to TRBD1. After removal of 5 bases from V and 7 bases from J, the junction contained 2 bases not matched to a gene. Germline assignment: CDR1 LNHDA and CDR2 SQIVND (reference sequence). This CDR3 has 12 residues. The CDR3: CASSGTGSGYTF. In nucleotides, the CDR3 is TGTGCCAGTAGTGGGACAGGGTCTGGCTACACCTTC.

In its sample, this clonotype was seen many times. The chain joins TRBV12-3 or TRBV12-4 to TRBJ1-2; perhaps TRBD1 as D (5 bases). V lost 6 bases and J lost 4, with 6 bases in between. This CDR3 is built from 11 residues. The CDR3: CASSDSYGYTF. In DNA, the CDR3 is TGTGCCAGCAGCGACAGCTATGGCTACACCTTC.

The sample holds many counts of this clonotype. The chain has TRBV7-6 and TRBJ1-1; no clear D gene. CDR1 and CDR2 from the germline V gene are SGHVS and FNYEAQ. The germline V and J ends were trimmed by 0 bases and 4 bases, with 18 bases remaining between them. This CDR3 contains 17 residues. The CDR3 DNA sequence: TGTGCCAGCAGCTTAGCTATGGCCCCCCACCCGGGCACTGAAGCTTTCTTT. Translated: CASSLAMAPHPGTEAFF.

The rearrangement links TRBV7-9 to TRBJ2-1; no definite D call. The CDR3 extends over 15 amino acids. Germline CDR1 is SEHNR and CDR2 is FQNEAQ (reference sequence). Trimming shortened V by 2 bases and J by 6 bases, and 14 bases separated the two germline ends. In DNA form, the CDR3 reads TGTGCCAGCAGCTTATTCCCCGTCGGCGGCAATGAGCAGTTCTTC. Encoded protein: CASSLFPVGGNEQFF.

Ten or more counts support this clonotype. The V gene is TRBV9, the J gene TRBJ2-4; 8 bases line up with TRBD1. CDR1 SGDLS and CDR2 YYNGEE come from the germline V gene. The CDR3 contains 16 residues. After removal of 0 bases from V and 4 bases from J, the junction contained 6 bases not matched to a gene. CDR3 coding DNA: TGTGCCAGCAGCGTAGGGGTTGACAGGGGTAAAAACATTCAGTACTTC. Amino acid sequence: CASSVGVDRGKNIQYF.

In this sample, this clonotype turned up many times. This chain connects TRBV7-8 to TRBJ2-1; 11 nucleotides align to TRBD2. With 3 bases clipped from V and 9 bases from J, the junction kept 7 bases outside the gene matches. The CDR3 is 15 residues long. Germline-derived CDR1 and CDR2 are SGHVS and FQNEAQ. CDR3 sequence (DNA): TGTGCCAGCAGCTTCCAGGGACTAGCGGCGTCTGAGCAGTTCTTC. The encoded protein is CASSFQGLAASEQFF.

This clonotype has just a few counts. The gene calls are TRBV11-2 and TRBJ2-7; D is possibly TRBD2 (5 bases). Trimming removed 5 bases from V and 9 bases from J, with 14 bases in between. Germline V gene lookup returns CDR1 SGHAT and CDR2 FQNNGV. CDR3 length: 12 amino acids. For the CDR3, the DNA is TGTGCCAGCAGCGCCGACCTTAGCGCGCAGTACTTC. Amino acid sequence: CASSADLSAQYF.

This clonotype appeared many times. The CDR3 DNA reads TGTGCCATCATTTGGAGAGAGGGGCGGGAGGTTCCCTACGAGCAGTACTTC. Residues: CAIIWREGREVPYEQYF. The chain employs TRBV10-3 and TRBJ2-7, with 8 bases aligning to TRBD2. CDR1 is ENHRY and CDR2 is SYGVKD in the germline V gene. The CDR3 contains 17 residues. V lost 7 bases to trimming and J lost 2 bases; unmatched junction nucleotides: 16.